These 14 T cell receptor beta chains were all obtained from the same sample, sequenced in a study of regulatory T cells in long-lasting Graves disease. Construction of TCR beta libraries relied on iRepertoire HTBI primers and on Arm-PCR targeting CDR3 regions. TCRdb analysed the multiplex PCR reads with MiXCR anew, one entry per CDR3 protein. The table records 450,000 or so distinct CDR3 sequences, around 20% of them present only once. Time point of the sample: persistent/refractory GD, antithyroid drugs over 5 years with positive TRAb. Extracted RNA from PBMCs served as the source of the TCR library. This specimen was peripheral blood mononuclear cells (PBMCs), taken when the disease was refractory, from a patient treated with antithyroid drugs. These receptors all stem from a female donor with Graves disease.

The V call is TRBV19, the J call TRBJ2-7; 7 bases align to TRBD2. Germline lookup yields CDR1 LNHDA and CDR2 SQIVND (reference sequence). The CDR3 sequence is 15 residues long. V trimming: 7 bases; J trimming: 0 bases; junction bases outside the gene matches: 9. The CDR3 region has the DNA TGTGCCAGTAACCGGGGGGACGGGAGCTCCTACGAGCAGTACTTC. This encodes CASNRGDGSSYEQYF.

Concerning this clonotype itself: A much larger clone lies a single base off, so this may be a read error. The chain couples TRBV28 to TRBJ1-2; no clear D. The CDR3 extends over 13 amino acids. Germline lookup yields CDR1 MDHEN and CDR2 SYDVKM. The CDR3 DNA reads TGTGCCACCAGTGGTGGGCAGTCGGTTGGCTACACCTTC. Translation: CATSGGQSVGYTF.

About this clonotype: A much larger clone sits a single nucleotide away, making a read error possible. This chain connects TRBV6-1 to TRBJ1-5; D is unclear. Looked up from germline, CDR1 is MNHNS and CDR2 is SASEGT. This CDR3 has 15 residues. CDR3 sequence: CASSPRSTSDQPQHF. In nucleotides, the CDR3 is TGTGCCAGCAGTCCACGGTCCACTAGCGATCAGCCCCAGCATTTT.

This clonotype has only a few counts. This CDR3 reads CASSPTGTGASEQYF. The CDR3 DNA follows: TGTGCCAGTAGTCCAACCGGGACAGGGGCTTCCGAGCAGTACTTC. This chain joins TRBV19 and TRBJ2-7, with 10 bases matching TRBD1. The CDR3 extends over 15 amino acids. V lost 5 bases and J lost 6; bases outside the gene matches: 10. Germline V gene data show CDR1 as LNHDA and CDR2 as SQIVND (reference sequence).

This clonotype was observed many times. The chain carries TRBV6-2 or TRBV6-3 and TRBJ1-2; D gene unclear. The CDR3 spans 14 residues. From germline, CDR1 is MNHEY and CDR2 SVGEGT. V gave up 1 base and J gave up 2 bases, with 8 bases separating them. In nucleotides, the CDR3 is TGTGCCAGCAGTTACTTGTCAGGCAACTATGGCTACACCTTC. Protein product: CASSYLSGNYGYTF.

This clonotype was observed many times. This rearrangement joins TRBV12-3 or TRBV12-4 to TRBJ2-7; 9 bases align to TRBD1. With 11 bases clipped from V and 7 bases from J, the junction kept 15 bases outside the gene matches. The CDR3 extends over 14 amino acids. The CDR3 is CASYPGTGRVEQYF. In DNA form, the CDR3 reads TGTGCCTCCTACCCCGGGACAGGGCGGGTGGAGCAGTACTTC.

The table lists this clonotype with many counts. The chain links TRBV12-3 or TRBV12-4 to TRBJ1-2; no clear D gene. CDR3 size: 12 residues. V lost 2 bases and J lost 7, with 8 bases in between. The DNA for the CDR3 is TGTGCCAGCAGTTTATTGTCGGGTGGCTACACCTTC. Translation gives CASSLLSGGYTF.

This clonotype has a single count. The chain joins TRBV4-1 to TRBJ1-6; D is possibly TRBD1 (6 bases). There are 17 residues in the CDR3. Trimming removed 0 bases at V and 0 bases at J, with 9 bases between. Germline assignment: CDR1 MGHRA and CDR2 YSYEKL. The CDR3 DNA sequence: TGCGCCAGCAGCCAAGAAGGGGGGAGCTCCTATAATTCACCCCTCCACTTT. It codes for CASSQEGGSSYNSPLHF.

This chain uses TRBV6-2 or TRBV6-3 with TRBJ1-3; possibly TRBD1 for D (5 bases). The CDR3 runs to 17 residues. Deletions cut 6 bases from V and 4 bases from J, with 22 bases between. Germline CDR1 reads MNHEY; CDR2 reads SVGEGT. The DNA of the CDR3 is TGTGCCAGCAGCATGGGGGACGGACGGCACTCAGGAAACACCATATATTTT. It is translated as CASSMGDGRHSGNTIYF.

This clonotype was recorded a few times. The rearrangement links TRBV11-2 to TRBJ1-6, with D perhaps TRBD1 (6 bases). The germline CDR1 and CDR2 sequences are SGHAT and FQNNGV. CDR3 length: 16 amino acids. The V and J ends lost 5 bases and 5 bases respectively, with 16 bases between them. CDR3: CASSINLGGHNSPLHF. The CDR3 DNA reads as TGTGCCAGCAGCATCAACCTAGGGGGGCATAATTCACCCCTCCACTTT. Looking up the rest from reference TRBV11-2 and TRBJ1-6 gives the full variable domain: EAGVAQSPRYKIIEKRQSVAFWCNPISGHATLYWYQQILGQGPKLLIQFQNNGVVDDSQLPKDRFSAERLKGVDSTLKIQPAKLEDSAVYLCASSINLGGHNSPLHFGNGTRLTVT.

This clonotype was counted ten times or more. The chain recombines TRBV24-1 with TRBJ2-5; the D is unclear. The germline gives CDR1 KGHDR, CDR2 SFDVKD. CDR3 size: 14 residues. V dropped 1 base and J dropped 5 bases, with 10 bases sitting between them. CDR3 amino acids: CATSDLKTSETQYF. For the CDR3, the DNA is TGTGCCACCAGTGATTTAAAGACCTCGGAGACCCAGTACTTC.

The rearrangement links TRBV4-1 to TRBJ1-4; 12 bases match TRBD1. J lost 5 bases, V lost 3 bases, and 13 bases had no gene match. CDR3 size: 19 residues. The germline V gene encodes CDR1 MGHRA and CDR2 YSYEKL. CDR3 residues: CASSQSFRDRGRGNEKLFF. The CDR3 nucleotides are TGCGCCAGCAGCCAGTCCTTCCGGGACAGGGGGCGAGGAAATGAAAAACTGTTTTTT.

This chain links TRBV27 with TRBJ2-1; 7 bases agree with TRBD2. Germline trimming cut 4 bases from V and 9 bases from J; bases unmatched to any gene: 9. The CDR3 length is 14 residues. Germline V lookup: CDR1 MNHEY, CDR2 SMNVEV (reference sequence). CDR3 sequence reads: CASSSGGGVVEQFF. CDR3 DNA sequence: TGTGCCAGCAGTTCGGGGGGAGGGGTTGTTGAGCAGTTCTTC.

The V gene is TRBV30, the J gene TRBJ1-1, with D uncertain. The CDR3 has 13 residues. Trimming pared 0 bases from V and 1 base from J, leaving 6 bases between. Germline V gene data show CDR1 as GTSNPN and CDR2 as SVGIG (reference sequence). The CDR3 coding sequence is TGTGCCTGGAGTGTACGACAGAACACTGAAGCTTTCTTT. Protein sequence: CAWSVRQNTEAFF.